The subject of this entry is one TCR beta chain. This entry belongs to a study of blood T cell repertoires in COVID-19. Study-level information: Sources were T cells, B-cell-depleted T cells, or PBMCs; the material itself was cDNA or gDNA.

TCRdb's table, derived via immunoSEQ multiplex PCR, lists solely in-frame clones and lacks some. The sample holds a few hundred thousand clones, 75% to 90% seen once. The germline V gene has CDR1 LGHDT and CDR2 YNNKEL (reference sequence). The V gene lost 4 bases and the J gene lost 5 bases, with 14 bases spanning the gap. This CDR3 region has 14 residues. Everyone who took part was about 18 to 90 years old, and they came from 24 US areas. Self-reported history from a screening survey and questionnaire set each donor's cohort. In Cohort 3, a recovered donor had either two negative PCRs, clearance, or symptom resolution.

The TCR originated in a young man who had recovered from COVID-19. What was sequenced was PBMCs or T cells enriched from blood (not recorded which). The rearrangement links TRBV3-1 (or the pseudogene TRBV3-2) to TRBJ1-1; the D gene is possibly TRBD1 (6 bases). This chain's CDR3 is CASSLQGVRTEAFF. CDR3 coding DNA: TGTGCCAGCAGCCTACAGGGAGTGAGGACTGAAGCTTTCTTT.